In this sample, the clone carrying this T cell receptor (beta chain) turned up a few times. These data come from a study of T cells after yellow fever vaccination. A single record per CDR3 protein comes from TCRdb applying MiXCR to the 5' RACE reads. The table has some 160,000 distinct CDR3 sequences, approximately 10% seen once. Losses at the gene ends were 2 bases for V and 5 bases for J; bases not matched to a gene: 4. The CDR3 totals 15 residues. This rearrangement joins TRBV12-3 or TRBV12-4 to TRBJ2-7; 12 nucleotides agree with TRBD2. The specimen was CD8+ T cells sorted from PBMCs, collected 45 days after the yellow fever booster vaccination. The source is a young man who received the YFV17D yellow fever vaccine. The CDR3 loop reads CASSLLAGGIHEQYF. In DNA, the CDR3 is TGTGCCAGCAGTTTACTAGCGGGGGGGATTCACGAGCAGTACTTC.